The entry below describes one T cell receptor (beta chain). This clonotype was found a few times. The specificity of this receptor is unknown. Qualities for individual bases were not recorded, and no much larger clone is one base off. A patient counted as having stable Graves' hyperthyroidism if no progression to ophthalmopathy occurred over 18 months of follow-up. Hyperthyroidism patients were aged 18 to 65 years and newly diagnosed, with disease duration of less than 2 months. The study excluded patients with uncontrolled infections, other autoimmune diseases, pregnancy or lactation. Diagnoses relied on clinical symptoms, serum thyroxine and TRAb, thyroid ultrasound and orbital computed tomography. Ficoll-Paque density gradient centrifugation was used to isolate PBMCs from around 9.1 ml of fresh peripheral blood. Total RNA was extracted with Trizol reagent, and quality was checked on an Agilent 2100 Bioanalyzer.

This record belongs to a study of T cells in Graves' hyperthyroidism and ophthalmopathy (dated by TCRdb to the late 2010s). Regarding the complete study: Peripheral blood samples were taken at initial diagnosis, before any treatment was given. To identify distinguishing TCR V-J signatures, a discovery cohort of around 100 patients was used, comprising approximately 40 with Graves' ophthalmopathy and about 59 with stable Graves' hyperthyroidism. Prospective prediction of ophthalmopathy was tested in an independent validation cohort consisting of 18 to 20 hyperthyroidism patients and more than 15 patients who later progressed to ophthalmopathy. The 100 or so discovery patients were divided at random into training and test sets in a 7:3 ratio. The study also compared thyroid tissue and blood T-cell repertoires from roughly six Graves' hyperthyroidism patients. After sampling, hyperthyroidism patients received methimazole starting at 30 mg daily, and ophthalmopathy patients received high-dose intravenous methylprednisolone. The paper reports TCR Vbeta CDR3 sequencing of 135 peripheral blood samples: over 40 ophthalmopathy, over 70 hyperthyroidism and around 17 progressor patients. General conclusions and limits of the study: Sample size was not statistically predetermined, and investigators were not blinded to group allocation. Ophthalmopathy was separated from stable hyperthyroidism by a 13 V-J signature model, with just over 85% sensitivity and just over 81% specificity obtained in cross-validation and 80%/75% obtained in testing. Blood samples also contained most of the expanded thyroid clonotypes (frequency above 0.001), which suggests that blood repertoires may reflect thyroid immune responses. In validation, the model predicted progression to ophthalmopathy a median of roughly 6.2 months before onset, with 65% to 71% sensitivity and around 76% specificity.

The germline V gene (reference sequence) provides CDR1 PRHDT and CDR2 FYEKMQ. Counted from cysteine to phenylalanine, this CDR3 has 11 amino acids. Of all the DNA, just the CDR3 is kept, 33 bases in frame from base 1. Cut back by 0 bases and 10 bases, the V and J ends lie 4 bases apart. Amplification of TCR beta CDR3 regions was carried out from RNA transcripts. The first round of RT-PCR for the TCR CDR3 was performed with the HTBI primer set and the Qiagen OneStep RT-PCR kit. Libraries were constructed in a second round of multiplex PCR, after which size selection and purification were performed. Sequencing of the libraries was done on an Illumina HiSeq2000 using paired-end 100 bp reads. Processing in the source paper ran as follows. SOAPnuke was used to process the raw data, throwing out any read that contained adapters or uncalled bases, had a mean Phred below 15, or lacked an exact constant-primer or identifier match. High-quality paired reads were merged with COPE v1.2.5, and unique nucleotide sequences were defined as clonotypes. MiTCR v1.1 was used to align clonotypes to the IMGT TRBV, TRBD and TRBJ reference segments. The analysis included only V-J combinations with a frequency above 0.0001, which together covered 99% to 99.2% of the repertoires. A TCS score was defined as the ratio between F50 (clonal expansion) and ExV (chaos), using BLOSUM62-based TCRdist between CDR3 peptides within each V-J. Welch's t-statistics and random forest reduced 500 to 650 V-J features to roughly 13, which were used in a naive Bayes classifier (R e1071). The raw public data were reprocessed by TCRdb itself: fastp quality trimming at Q25, MiXCR clonotype calling, in-frame beta chains only. CDR3 protein duplicates are merged, each entry listing the most common genes and DNA. The authors' filters were not applied to this entry. A total of roughly 200,000 distinct CDR3 sequences appear in this sample, approximately 20% of them only once. Of the sample, about 45% is held by the ten largest clones.

This clonotype was sampled from a man in his forties or fifties with Graves' hyperthyroidism. The sequence is built from TRBV13 and TRBJ2-1; no D gene can be assigned with confidence. Sequenced: blood. The nucleotide sequence reads TGTGCCAGCAGCTTAGGGCCCGAGCAGTTCTTC. Translated, it reads CASSLGPEQFF.